Described below is a single T cell receptor (beta chain) sequence and its context. Profiled with immunoSEQ multiplex PCR; TCRdb holds only in-frame clones, not every one. The table lists approximately 100,000 clones, roughly 92% of them singletons. This entry belongs to a study of T cell changes during pregnancy in multiple sclerosis. The CDR3 loop spans 17 amino acids. V lost 3 bases to trimming and J lost 4 bases, with 22 bases between them. Germline assignment: CDR1 MNHEY and CDR2 SMNVEV (reference sequence). V and J are TRBV27 and TRBJ2-7; D perhaps matches TRBD2 (6 bases). This sequence was found in a female donor with multiple sclerosis, enrolled in a pregnancy study. The material sequenced was peripheral blood, taken after pregnancy. The CDR3 region has the DNA TGTGCCAGCAGTTTGGGGCGCGGGGCCCTCGACGGGTACGAGCAGTACTTC. It encodes CASSLGRGALDGYEQYF.